The sequence of this TCR beta chain was determined in a study of vaccination effects on CD4 cells after COVID-19 (dated by TCRdb to 2021 to 2024). For the study in its entirety: In the ViraFEST assay, PBMC were stimulated with viral peptide pools, and antigen-specific CD4+ T cell clonotypes were then identified by expansion using TCR sequencing. Participants received two doses of either the BNT162b2 or the mRNA-1273 mRNA SARS-CoV-2 vaccine. Pre-vaccine samples were collected from two convalescent patients 16 days and one week before the first dose, corresponding to 142 and 148 days after COVID-19 diagnosis. About 2.1 million PBMC per well were cultured with 10 ug/ml peptides in IMDM containing approximately 4.5% human AB serum, approximately 9.1 IU/ml IL-2 and gentamicin. SARS-CoV-2 spike-specific CD4+ TCR repertoires from before and after mRNA vaccination were compared in COVID-19 convalescent patients and in infection-naive vaccine recipients. A total of over nine COVID-19 convalescent patients and a handful of SARS-CoV-2-naive healthy vaccine recipients were included in the full study. Cultures from other donors in the study were sequenced using the Oncomine TCR Beta short-read assay on an Illumina iSeq 100. General study outcomes and caveats: The study was limited by a small number of convalescent patients and lacked early post-infection timepoints. Both infection-induced and vaccine-induced clones contracted markedly at late post-vaccination timepoints, which is consistent with waning T cell responses. For convalescent patients, new clones induced by the vaccine made up most of the post-vaccine spike-reactive repertoire, and these new clones were largely distinct from the clones induced by infection.

A single count supports this clone. It lacks a known antigen. Base qualities are not provided; no much larger clone lies one nucleotide away. Library generation was performed with the immunoSEQ multiplex PCR assay. DNA from the CD4+ T cells that had been cultured and isolated underwent TCR beta CDR3 sequencing. Regarding the original processing steps: Non-productive TCR sequences were removed, reads were trimmed to the CDR3 region, and CDR3s of at least 7 amino acids were retained. The MANAFEST web app was used to pick out antigen-specific clonotypes by comparing their expansion in peptide wells with that in reference cultures. For clones to be considered positive, expansion at FDR<0.05 versus reference and all other wells, an odds ratio above 5, and a frequency above 0.1% in two replicate wells were required. Clonotypes significantly expanded in SARS-CoV-2 spike wells and in at least one common cold coronavirus spike condition were defined as cross-reactive. Levenshtein distance calculated with the stringdist R package was used to assess CDR3 similarity, and unrooted trees were constructed with ape in R 3.6.1. TCRdb took this table from immuneACCESS and kept in-frame rearrangements with V and J called. Such tables lack part of the clones; where checked against another copy, unresolved V genes explain under half of the gap, and the rest is unexplained. V, J and clone size were drawn from that table, and D and trimming were deduced from the DNA. This sample is represented by about 45,000 clones; approximately 74% of them were singletons. 8.5% to 10% of the sample is taken by the ten largest.

From cysteine to phenylalanine, the CDR3 is 15 amino acids long. Kept here is only the CDR3 DNA, which spans 45 bases and is read in frame from base 1. CDR1 and CDR2 (SGHNT, YYREEE) derive from the germline V gene (reference sequence). V and J lose 1 base and 5 bases, and a span of 13 bases separates them. After less than 13 days of culture, CD4+ T cells were isolated with the EasySep CD4+ T cell isolation kit. PCR-confirmed SARS-CoV-2 infection had occurred in convalescent patients between March and December 2020, before the Alpha, Beta and Delta variants emerged in the United States. On days 3 and 7, half of the culture medium was replaced with fresh IL-2-containing medium. Unless noted otherwise, every peptide stimulation condition was grown in triplicate wells. Using Ficoll-Paque Plus gradient centrifugation, PBMC were separated from whole blood and then either used fresh or cryopreserved at -140C. The QIAamp micro DNA kit was used to extract genomic DNA from the cultured CD4+ T cells.

Sequencing was performed on CD4+ T cells from PBMCs cultured without peptide, taken before COVID-19 vaccination. The chain employs TRBV5-4 and TRBJ2-1; a confident D gene designation cannot be given. This TCR came from a human donor who had a prior SARS-CoV-2 infection. The CDR3 sequence is CASSLPKTGHNEQFF. Read as DNA, the sequence is TGTGCCAGCAGCTTGCCCAAGACCGGGCACAATGAGCAGTTCTTC.